This T cell receptor beta chain was captured by sequencing in a study of T cells expressing NK-cell markers. Study-wide background: Beta-chain profiling covered CD3+CD56+NKG2C+, CD3+CD56+NKG2C- and CD3+CD56-NKG2C+ sorted subsets. Study results and limitations: These clonotypes, the leaders elsewhere, also led the CD3+CD56-NKG2C+ fraction in a few donors.

As concerns this clonotype: Its specificity is unknown.

From the 5' RACE reads, TCRdb lists one entry per CDR3 protein and no DNA. The sample has 500,000 to 700,000 distinct CDR3 sequences. The germline V gene has CDR1 SGHAT and CDR2 FQNNGV. The CDR3 consists of 14 residues. The sequence derives from a man younger than 35 in good health. The rearrangement links TRBV11-2 to TRBJ2-3. Sequenced: blood T cells: a sorted CD56 or NKG2C T cell subset, CD4+ or CD8+ T cells, or bulk PBMC T cells (not recorded which). CDR3: CASRTWRSTDTQYF. The full variable domain, completed using reference TRBV11-2 and TRBJ2-3, is EAGVAQSPRYKIIEKRQSVAFWCNPISGHATLYWYQQILGQGPKLLIQFQNNGVVDDSQLPKDRFSAERLKGVDSTLKIQPAKLEDSAVYLCASRTWRSTDTQYFGPGTRLTVL.